The 6 T cell receptor beta chains reported below all come from one sample, sequenced in a study of cytomegalovirus exposure and HLA in healthy donors. Use of 60 Vbeta and 13 Jbeta primers characterized the PCR. Sequenced by immunoSEQ multiplex PCR; TCRdb stores in-frame clones only, minus some. The sample contains 200,000 or so clones, about four fifths of which appear only once. The sequencing input was PBMCs. Source of these receptors: a man younger than 40 in good health and CMV-seronegative.

The chain carries TRBV29-1 and TRBJ1-1, with 9 bases that match TRBD1. J lost 1 base, V lost 6 bases, and 6 bases had no gene match. The germline CDR1 and CDR2 sequences are SQVTM and ANQGSEA. The CDR3 runs to 14 residues. The CDR3 loop reads CSVRQGGPNTEAFF. CDR3 bases: TGCAGCGTCAGACAGGGGGGTCCGAACACTGAAGCTTTCTTT.

The V gene is TRBV5-1, the J gene TRBJ2-1; D is unresolved. The CDR3 consists of 11 residues. Deletions cut 5 bases from V and 6 bases from J, with 6 bases between. Germline-derived CDR1 and CDR2 are SGHRS and YFSETQ. CDR3 amino acids: CASRSGNEQFF. The CDR3 region has the DNA TGCGCCAGCAGATCGGGCAATGAGCAGTTCTTC.

This clone was found a few times. The V and J genes are TRBV5-4 and TRBJ1-1; a weak D match, TRBD1 (6 bases). V lost 4 bases and J 7 bases, leaving 14 bases between the germline ends. The CDR3 consists of 13 residues. From germline, CDR1 is SGHNT and CDR2 YYREEE (reference sequence). The CDR3 DNA reads TGTGCCAGCAGCCAATCCCACAGGGTTGAAGCTTTCTTT. Encoded protein: CASSQSHRVEAFF. Complete variable domain (other parts from reference TRBV5-4 and TRBJ1-1): ETGVTQSPTHLIKTRGQQVTLRCSSQSGHNTVSWYQQALGQGPQFIFQYYREEENGRGNFPPRFSGLQFPNYSSELNVNALELDDSALYLCASSQSHRVEAFFGQGTRLTVV.

This clone has only a few counts. This rearrangement joins TRBV5-4 to TRBJ1-1; a possible D gene is TRBD1 (5 bases). The germline CDR1 and CDR2 sequences are SGHNT and YYREEE (reference sequence). CDR3 length: 13 residues. V was trimmed by 3 bases and J by 1 base, leaving 7 bases between them. The CDR3 nucleotides read TGTGCCAGCAGCTGGCAGGGGAACACTGAAGCTTTCTTT. Residues: CASSWQGNTEAFF.

The chain carries TRBV7-9 and TRBJ2-3; no clear D gene. In germline, CDR1 is SEHNR, CDR2 FQNEAQ (reference sequence). V lost 1 base, J lost 4 bases, and 9 bases lay in between. CDR3 size: 14 residues. CDR3 region: CASSLERDSDTQYF. CDR3 sequence (DNA): TGTGCCAGCAGCTTAGAAAGAGACTCAGATACGCAGTATTTT.

The chain employs TRBV11-3 and TRBJ2-2; possibly TRBD2 for D (6 bases). Germline V gene lookup returns CDR1 SGHNT and CDR2 YENEEA. This CDR3 has 13 residues. Deletions cut 5 bases from V and 6 bases from J, with 10 bases between. CDR3 nucleotide sequence: TGTGCCAGCAGCCCCGGGAGCCCCGGGGAGCTGTTTTTT. As protein: CASSPGSPGELFF.